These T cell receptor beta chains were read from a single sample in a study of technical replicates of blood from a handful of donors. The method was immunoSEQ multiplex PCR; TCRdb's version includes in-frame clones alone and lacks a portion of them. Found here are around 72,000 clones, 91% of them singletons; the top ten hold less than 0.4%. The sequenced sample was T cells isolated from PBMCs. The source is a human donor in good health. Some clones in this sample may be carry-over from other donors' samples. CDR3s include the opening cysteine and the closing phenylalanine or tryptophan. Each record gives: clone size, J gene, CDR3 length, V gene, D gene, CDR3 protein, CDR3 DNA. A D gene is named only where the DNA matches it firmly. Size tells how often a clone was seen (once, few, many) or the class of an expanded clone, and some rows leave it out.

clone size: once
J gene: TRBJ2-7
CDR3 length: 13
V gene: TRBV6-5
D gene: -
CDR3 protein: CASSYYGQSEQYF
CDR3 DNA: TGTGCCAGCAGTTACTACGGACAGTCCGAGCAGTACTTC

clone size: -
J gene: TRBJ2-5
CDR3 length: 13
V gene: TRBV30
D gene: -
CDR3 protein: CAWSLGGRETQYF
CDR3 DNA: TGTGCCTGGAGTTTGGGGGGGCGGGAGACCCAGTACTTC

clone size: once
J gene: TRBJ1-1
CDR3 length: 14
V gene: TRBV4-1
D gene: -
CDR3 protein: CASSQSPTNTEAFF
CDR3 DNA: TGCGCCAGCAGCCAGAGTCCCACGAACACTGAAGCTTTCTTT

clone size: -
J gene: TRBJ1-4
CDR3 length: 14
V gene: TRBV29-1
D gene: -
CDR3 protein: CSVEPRGRNEKLFF
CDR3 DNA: TGCAGCGTTGAACCGAGAGGGCGAAATGAAAAACTGTTTTTT

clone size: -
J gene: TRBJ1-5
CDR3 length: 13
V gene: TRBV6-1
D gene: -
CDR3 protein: CASSTDRYQPQHF
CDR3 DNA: TGTGCCAGCAGTACCGACAGGTATCAGCCCCAGCATTTT

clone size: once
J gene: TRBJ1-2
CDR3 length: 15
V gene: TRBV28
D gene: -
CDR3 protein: CASSGGGQGLYGYTF
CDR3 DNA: TGTGCCAGCAGTGGGGGGGGTCAGGGGCTATATGGCTACACCTTC

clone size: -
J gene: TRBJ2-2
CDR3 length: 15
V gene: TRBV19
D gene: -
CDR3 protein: CASSPIRGGTGELFF
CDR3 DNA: TGTGCCAGTAGTCCGATAAGGGGGGGCACCGGGGAGCTGTTTTTT

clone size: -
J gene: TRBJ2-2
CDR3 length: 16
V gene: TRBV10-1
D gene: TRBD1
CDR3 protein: CASGPPGTANTGELFF
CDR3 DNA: TGCGCCAGCGGCCCCCCCGGGACAGCTAACACCGGGGAGCTGTTTTTT

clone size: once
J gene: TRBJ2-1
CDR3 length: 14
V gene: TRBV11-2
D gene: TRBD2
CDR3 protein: CASSTRTSNNEQFF
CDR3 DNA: TGTGCCAGCAGCACCAGGACTAGTAACAATGAGCAGTTCTTC

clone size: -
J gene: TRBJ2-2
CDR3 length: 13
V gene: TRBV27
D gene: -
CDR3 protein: CASWTVNTGELFF
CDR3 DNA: TGTGCCAGCTGGACAGTAAACACCGGGGAGCTGTTTTTT

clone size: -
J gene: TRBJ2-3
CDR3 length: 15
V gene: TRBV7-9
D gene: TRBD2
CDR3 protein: CASSPGLAGRDTQYF
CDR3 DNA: TGTGCCAGCAGCCCTGGACTAGCGGGACGAGATACGCAGTATTTT

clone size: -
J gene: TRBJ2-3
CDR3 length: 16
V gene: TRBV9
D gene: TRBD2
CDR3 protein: CASSASPAGYTDTQYF
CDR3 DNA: TGTGCCAGCAGCGCCTCGCCAGCGGGGTACACAGATACGCAGTATTTT

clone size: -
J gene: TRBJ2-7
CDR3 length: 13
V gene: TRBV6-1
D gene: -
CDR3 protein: CASEGGFTYEQYF
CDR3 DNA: TGTGCCAGCGAGGGGGGGTTCACCTACGAGCAGTACTTC

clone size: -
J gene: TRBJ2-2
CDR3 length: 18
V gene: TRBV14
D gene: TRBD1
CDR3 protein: CASNDPTGGGINTGELFF
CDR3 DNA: TGTGCCAGCAACGACCCGACAGGGGGCGGAATCAACACCGGGGAGCTGTTTTTT